This record covers a single T cell receptor beta chain. This sample is part of a study of blood T cell repertoires in COVID-19. In the study overall: The United States, Italy and Spain were the sources of the acute and convalescent COVID-19 samples. PBMCs, B-cell-depleted T cells, or T cells were the source of the cDNA or gDNA that made up the material.

Germline V gene data show CDR1 as LNHDA and CDR2 as SQIVND (reference sequence). With 10 bases clipped from V and 1 base from J, the junction kept 3 bases outside the gene matches. This CDR3 has 13 amino acids. Original methodology: For nucleated cells, counts were estimated from reference gene primer amplification. The table came from immunoSEQ multiplex PCR; TCRdb's copy has only in-frame clones and leaves some out. V and J calls plus clone size are reproduced from that table; the DNA served to infer D and trimming. The data hold over 120,000 clones, with around 89% observed a single time. Input material: peripheral blood. V gene TRBV19 combines with J gene TRBJ1-1; 10 nucleotides line up with TRBD1. This TCR was recovered from a man aged 55 to 69 with active or convalescent COVID-19. CDR3 coding DNA: TGTGCCACCAGACAGGGGGCGAACACTGAAGCTTTCTTT. This codes for CATRQGANTEAFF.